Below are 21 T cell receptor beta chains sequenced from a single sample in a study of cytomegalovirus exposure and HLA in healthy donors. The PCR had 60 Vbeta and 13 Jbeta primers. Profiling relied on immunoSEQ multiplex PCR, and the TCRdb table lists in-frame clones only, not all of them. The repertoire holds approximately 190,000 clones, more than 75% seen once, with around 1.2% in the top ten. The sequencing input was PBMCs. The origin of the receptors is a man aged 25 to 45 in good health and CMV-seronegative.

V usage is TRBV4-1 and J usage is TRBJ2-7, with 11 positions matching TRBD2. This CDR3 contains 15 residues. J was trimmed by 2 bases and V by 3 bases; bases with no gene match: 3. From germline, CDR1 is MGHRA and CDR2 YSYEKL. The CDR3, as DNA: TGCGCCAGCAGCCAGGGACTAGCGGCTGCCTACGAGCAGTACTTC. Protein: CASSQGLAAAYEQYF.

The table lists this clone with a few counts. V gene TRBV6-1 combines with J gene TRBJ1-5, with TRBD1 matching 7 bases. The CDR3 is 15 amino acids. CDR1 and CDR2 from the germline V gene are MNHNS and SASEGT. Trimming at V came to 5 bases and at J to 2 bases, leaving 6 bases not matched to a gene. CDR3 loop: CASSRDSRGNQPQHF. DNA of the CDR3: TGTGCCAGCAGTAGGGACAGCCGCGGCAATCAGCCCCAGCATTTT.

J is TRBJ2-1 and V is TRBV19, with D tentatively TRBD1 (6 bases). Trimming took 3 bases from V and 7 from J, leaving 16 bases between them. Germline-derived CDR1 and CDR2 are LNHDA and SQIVND (reference sequence). The CDR3 consists of 15 residues. Here the CDR3 DNA reads TGTGCCAGTAGTATGGTGGGGGCCCATGGAAATGAGCAGTTCTTC. Protein: CASSMVGAHGNEQFF.

This clone was seen more than once but under ten times. The rearrangement links TRBV28 to TRBJ2-5; D is perhaps TRBD1 (6 bases). Trimming cost V 5 bases and J 5 bases, with 18 bases left between them. Germline V gives CDR1 MDHEN, CDR2 SYDVKM. This CDR3 has 15 amino acids. DNA for the CDR3: TGTGCCAGCAGTCCCAGGGGTTCCCCAAGGGAGACCCAGTACTTC. It translates to CASSPRGSPRETQYF.

This clone was observed a handful of times. The chain is built from TRBV7-8 and TRBJ2-7; 7 nucleotides align to TRBD1. This CDR3 has 15 residues. The germline V gene has CDR1 SGHVS and CDR2 FQNEAQ. Germline trimming cut 5 bases from V and 5 bases from J; bases unmatched to any gene: 12. The CDR3 loop is CASSPRQGPSNEQYF. For the CDR3, the DNA is TGTGCCAGCAGCCCCCGACAGGGTCCCAGTAACGAGCAGTACTTC. The full variable domain, its missing parts supplied by reference TRBV7-8 and TRBJ2-7, is GAGVSQSPRYKVAKRGQDVALRCDPISGHVSLFWYQQALGQGPEFLTYFQNEAQLDKSGLPSDRFFAERPEGSVSTLKIQRTQQEDSAVYLCASSPRQGPSNEQYFGPGTRLTVT.

J is TRBJ2-1 and V is TRBV6-6; TRBD2 agrees at 10 bases. Germline CDR1 MNHNY, CDR2 SVGAGI (reference sequence). The CDR3 is 16 amino acids. V lost 2 bases, J lost 7 bases, and 8 bases stayed unmatched. CDR3 sequence: CASSYESGGAKNEQFF. Here the CDR3 DNA reads TGTGCCAGCAGTTACGAAAGCGGGGGGGCAAAGAATGAGCAGTTCTTC.

This clone appeared once. The chain employs TRBV4-1 and TRBJ2-2, with a possible D match to TRBD1 (6 bases). V was clipped by 3 bases and J by 0 bases, with 11 bases between them. Germline V gene lookup returns CDR1 MGHRA and CDR2 YSYEKL. This CDR3 region has 16 residues. In DNA, the CDR3 is TGCGCCAGCAGCCACCGGACAGCCTCGAACACCGGGGAGCTGTTTTTT. It codes for CASSHRTASNTGELFF.

The chain couples TRBV19 to TRBJ2-7; 8 bases map to TRBD2. Unmatched junction bases numbered 9, after V lost 5 bases and J lost 0 bases. CDR3 length: 16 amino acids. Germline V gives CDR1 LNHDA, CDR2 SQIVND (reference sequence). Here the CDR3 DNA reads TGTGCCAGTAGTTCCGGGGCGGGAGGCAACTCCTACGAGCAGTACTTC. Protein product: CASSSGAGGNSYEQYF. The full variable domain, in which reference TRBV19 and TRBJ2-7 provide the parts outside the CDR3, is DGGITQSPKYLFRKEGQNVTLSCEQNLNHDAMYWYRQDPGQGLRLIYYSQIVNDFQKGDIAEGYSVSREKKESFPLTVTSAQKNPTAFYLCASSSGAGGNSYEQYFGPGTRLTVT.

The chain links TRBV9 to TRBJ1-3; TRBD1 aligns across 8 bases. The ends lost 0 bases at V and 6 bases at J; junction bases unmatched: 5. The CDR3 runs 15 residues. CDR1 is SGDLS and CDR2 is YYNGEE in the germline V gene. The CDR3 DNA follows: TGTGCCAGCAGCGTAGAAGGACAGGGATCAAACACCATATATTTT. Its protein is CASSVEGQGSNTIYF.

V usage is TRBV27 and J usage is TRBJ2-7; 9 nucleotides agree with TRBD1. The CDR3 runs 14 residues. Trimming took 5 bases from V and 2 from J; bases not matched to a gene: 4. The germline V gene has CDR1 MNHEY and CDR2 SMNVEV (reference sequence). This chain's CDR3 is CASSTGQGPYEQYF. The CDR3 coding sequence is TGTGCCAGCAGTACGGGACAGGGACCCTACGAGCAGTACTTC.

The chain combines TRBV9 with TRBJ1-1; D not resolved. CDR3 length: 16 residues. CDR1 and CDR2 (germline): SGDLS, YYNGEE. Trimming left V 0 bases short and J 3 bases short, with 15 bases between. CDR3 bases: TGTGCCAGCAGCGTAGTTATTCCCCGCCAGTACACTGAAGCTTTCTTT. Translating it yields CASSVVIPRQYTEAFF.

The V call is TRBV5-6, the J call TRBJ2-5, with D maybe TRBD2 (6 bases). The CDR3 has 15 residues. V was shortened by 0 bases and J by 3 bases, with 12 bases between the two germline ends. Germline V lookup: CDR1 SGHDT, CDR2 YYEEEE. The DNA of the CDR3 is TGTGCCAGCAGCTTGGAACGGGGGACCAAAGAGACCCAGTACTTC. It translates to CASSLERGTKETQYF.

J is TRBJ1-1 and V is TRBV5-1; D is unresolved. V was cut by 2 bases and J by 4 bases, with 15 bases left in between. CDR3 length: 15 amino acids. Germline V gene lookup returns CDR1 SGHRS and CDR2 YFSETQ. The CDR3 is CASSLTPGYGTEAFF. CDR3 nucleotide sequence: TGCGCCAGCAGCTTAACCCCGGGGTACGGCACTGAAGCTTTCTTT.

This clone was recorded only once. This chain uses TRBV7-9 with TRBJ1-2; D ambiguous. CDR1 is SEHNR, CDR2 FQNEAQ, per germline (reference sequence). With 5 bases removed from V and 8 bases from J, the gap between germline ends came to 9 bases. The CDR3 contains 11 residues. CDR3 residues: CASSETAGYTF. In DNA, the CDR3 is TGTGCCAGCAGCGAAACAGCCGGCTACACCTTC.

V gene TRBV7-9 combines with J gene TRBJ1-2; tentative D call: TRBD1 (6 bases). V lost 3 bases, J lost 6 bases, and 11 bases lay in between. CDR3 length: 13 amino acids. Germline V gene lookup returns CDR1 SEHNR and CDR2 FQNEAQ (reference sequence). The CDR3 sequence: CASSFAGADGYTF. The CDR3 DNA reads as TGTGCCAGCAGCTTTGCAGGGGCGGATGGCTACACCTTC.

The rearrangement links TRBV7-9 to TRBJ2-3; 10 bases agree with TRBD2. The CDR3 is 15 residues long. Germline CDR1 is SEHNR and CDR2 is FQNEAQ (reference sequence). With V trimmed by 5 bases and J by 5 bases, 7 bases remained unmatched. CDR3 protein: CASSSSGGPGDTQYF. Written as DNA, the CDR3 is TGTGCCAGCAGCAGTAGCGGGGGGCCCGGAGATACGCAGTATTTT.

The V and J genes are TRBV28 and TRBJ2-5, with 9 bases fitting TRBD2. Germline V gene lookup returns CDR1 MDHEN and CDR2 SYDVKM. The V and J ends lost 2 bases and 6 bases, in that order; junction bases with no gene match: 4. This CDR3 spans 14 amino acids. The CDR3 loop reads CASSLVAGAKTQYF. CDR3 in DNA: TGTGCCAGCAGTTTAGTAGCGGGGGCGAAGACCCAGTACTTC.

The V and J genes are TRBV7-9 and TRBJ2-7, with 9 positions matching TRBD2. Germline-derived CDR1 and CDR2 are SEHNR and FQNEAQ (reference sequence). The V segment lost 1 base and the J segment 2 bases; nucleotides outside the gene matches: 3. The CDR3 totals 15 residues. CDR3 nucleotides: TGTGCCAGCAGCTTAGGTAGCGGGAGACCCTACGAGCAGTACTTC. Encoded protein: CASSLGSGRPYEQYF.

This chain joins TRBV5-6 and TRBJ2-1; 7 nucleotides agree with TRBD1. V dropped 3 bases and J dropped 8; count of bases not matched to a gene: 11. The V gene's germline CDR1 is SGHDT and CDR2 YYEEEE. There are 15 residues in the CDR3. The CDR3 DNA reads TGTGCCAGCAGCTGGGCTAACAGGGGAAGGCATGAGCAGTTCTTC. Translation: CASSWANRGRHEQFF.

V and J are TRBV5-5 and TRBJ2-3; 11 nucleotides align to TRBD2. The CDR3 spans 16 residues. The germline V gene encodes CDR1 SGHKS and CDR2 YYEKEE (reference sequence). J was trimmed by 8 bases and V by 0 bases; bases with no gene match: 8. CDR3 DNA sequence: TGTGCCAGCAGCTTGGGGATAGCGGGAGGGAGTAGTACGCAGTATTTT. Protein: CASSLGIAGGSSTQYF. Full variable domain (rest looked up from reference TRBV5-5 and TRBJ2-3): DAGVTQSPTHLIKTRGQQVTLRCSPISGHKSVSWYQQVLGQGPQFIFQYYEKEERGRGNFPDRFSARQFPNYSSELNVNALLLGDSALYLCASSLGIAGGSSTQYFGPGTRLTVL.

The chain is built from TRBV5-5 and TRBJ2-3, with TRBD2 matching over 9 bases. The V gene end was trimmed by 0 bases and the J gene end by 3 bases; junction bases not matched to a gene: 11. This CDR3 comprises 18 residues. Germline lookup yields CDR1 SGHKS and CDR2 YYEKEE (reference sequence). For the CDR3, the DNA is TGTGCCAGCAGCTTGGCCTACGGCGGGAGGGCCTTGACAGATACGCAGTATTTT. Encoded protein: CASSLAYGGRALTDTQYF.